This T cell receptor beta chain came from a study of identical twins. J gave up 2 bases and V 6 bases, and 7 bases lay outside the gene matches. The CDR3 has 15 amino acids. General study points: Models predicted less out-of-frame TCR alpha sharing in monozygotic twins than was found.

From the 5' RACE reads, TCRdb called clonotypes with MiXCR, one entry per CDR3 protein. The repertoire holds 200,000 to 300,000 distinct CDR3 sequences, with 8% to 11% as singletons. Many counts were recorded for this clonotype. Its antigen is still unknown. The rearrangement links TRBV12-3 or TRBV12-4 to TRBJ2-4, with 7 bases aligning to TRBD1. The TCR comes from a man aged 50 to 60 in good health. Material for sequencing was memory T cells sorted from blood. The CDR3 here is CASSVNRGPKNIQYF. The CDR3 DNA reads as TGTGCCAGCAGCGTAAACAGGGGTCCCAAAAACATTCAGTACTTC.